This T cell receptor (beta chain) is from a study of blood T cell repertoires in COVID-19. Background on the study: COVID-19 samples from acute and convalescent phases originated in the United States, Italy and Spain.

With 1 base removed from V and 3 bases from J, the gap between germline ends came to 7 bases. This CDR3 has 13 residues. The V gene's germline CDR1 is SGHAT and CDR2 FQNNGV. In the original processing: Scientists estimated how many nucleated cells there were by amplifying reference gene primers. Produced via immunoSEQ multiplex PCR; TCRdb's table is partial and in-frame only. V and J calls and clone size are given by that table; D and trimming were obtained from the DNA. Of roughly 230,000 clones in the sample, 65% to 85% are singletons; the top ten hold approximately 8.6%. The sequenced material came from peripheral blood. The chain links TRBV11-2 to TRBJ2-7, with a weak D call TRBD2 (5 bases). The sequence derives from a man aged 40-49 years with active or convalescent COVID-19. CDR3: CASSLGRVYEQYF. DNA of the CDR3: TGTGCCAGCAGCTTAGGGCGGGTCTACGAGCAGTACTTC. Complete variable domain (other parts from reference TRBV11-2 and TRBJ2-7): EAGVAQSPRYKIIEKRQSVAFWCNPISGHATLYWYQQILGQGPKLLIQFQNNGVVDDSQLPKDRFSAERLKGVDSTLKIQPAKLEDSAVYLCASSLGRVYEQYFGPGTRLTVT.